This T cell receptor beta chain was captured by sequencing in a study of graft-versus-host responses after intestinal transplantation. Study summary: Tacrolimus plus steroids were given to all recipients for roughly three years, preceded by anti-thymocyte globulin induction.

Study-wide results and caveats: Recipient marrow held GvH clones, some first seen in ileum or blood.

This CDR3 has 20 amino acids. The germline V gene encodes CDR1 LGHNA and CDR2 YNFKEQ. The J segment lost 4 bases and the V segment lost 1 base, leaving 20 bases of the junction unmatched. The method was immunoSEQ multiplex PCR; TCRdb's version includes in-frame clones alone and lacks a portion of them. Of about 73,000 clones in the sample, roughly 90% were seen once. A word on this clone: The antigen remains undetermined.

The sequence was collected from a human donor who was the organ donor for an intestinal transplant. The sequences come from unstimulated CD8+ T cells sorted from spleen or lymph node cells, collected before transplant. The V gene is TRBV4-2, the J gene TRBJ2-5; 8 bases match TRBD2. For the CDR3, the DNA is TGTGCCAGCAGCCAAGTACCCACGCGGGGACTAGGTGGTTTTGTAGAGACCCAGTACTTC. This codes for CASSQVPTRGLGGFVETQYF.